This T cell receptor (beta chain) was identified in a study of T cell responses to AZD1222 COVID-19 vaccine. Study-wide results and limits: Clonal diversity may have been underestimated, and the donors were mostly white British, with more females than males.

Produced via immunoSEQ multiplex PCR; TCRdb's table is partial and in-frame only. The sample yields about 80,000 clones, 75% to 95% seen once. Pooling covered second doses at about 4 or about 12 weeks. With regard to this clone: The antigen is unknown.

Deletions cut 2 bases from V and 6 bases from J, with 3 bases between. Germline V gene data show CDR1 as KGHDR and CDR2 as SFDVKD. There are 11 residues in the CDR3. The receptor's source is an adult who received the AZD1222 COVID-19 vaccine. The V call is TRBV24-1, the J call TRBJ2-5; D gene unclear. This sample comprised peripheral blood, obtained 28 days after the second AZD1222 dose. Here the CDR3 reads CATSDSQTQYF. In DNA form, the CDR3 reads TGTGCCACCAGTGATTCTCAGACCCAGTACTTC.